This TCR beta chain was sequenced for a study of blood T cell repertoires in COVID-19. As handled by the study authors: Reference gene primer amplification gave estimated nucleated cell counts. Profiling relied on immunoSEQ multiplex PCR, and the TCRdb table lists in-frame clones only, not all of them. V and J calls and clone size come straight from that table; D and trimming were deduced from the DNA. This sample has roughly 100,000 clones, with about nine tenths found just once. Seattle researchers signed up patients amid active infection and tracked them longitudinally. This CDR3 has 13 amino acids. Looked up from germline, CDR1 is SQVTM and CDR2 is ANQGSEA. V dropped 2 bases and J dropped 5 bases, with 12 bases sitting between them.

This TCR came from a woman in her fifties or sixties with COVID-19, enrolled during active disease. The rearrangement joins TRBV29-1 to TRBJ1-2; perhaps TRBD1 as D (6 bases). Sequenced material: peripheral blood. The CDR3 nucleotides are TGCAGCGTTGAAAAGGGGCAGGGGTATGGCTACACCTTC. Protein sequence: CSVEKGQGYGYTF.